This T cell receptor beta chain was documented in a study of blood T cell repertoires in COVID-19 (dated by TCRdb to the early 2020s). Background for the entire study: The collaborator samples originated in the United States, Italy and Spain and spanned the acute and convalescent phases of COVID-19. The material from the prospective study consisted of cDNA or gDNA derived from T cells, B-cell-depleted T cells, or PBMCs. The dataset comprised deeply sampled blood TCRbeta repertoires from subjects exposed to, actively infected with, or recovered from COVID-19. A freely available public database, intended as a resource for researchers studying the immune response to SARS-CoV-2, is where the repertoires were released. The samples were drawn from the first 160 participants of the ongoing ImmuneRACE study and from over a thousand subjects provided by 6 global collaborators. The sample metadata nearly always contained a de-identified subject ID, COVID-19 status, age in years and sex. HLA class I and class II types, where available, came from metadata supplied by the sample provider rather than from assay-based typing.

The collaborating institutions used their own protocols to collect whole blood in K2EDTA tubes. For TCRbeta analysis, collaborators shipped samples in one of three forms: frozen whole blood, isolated PBMCs, or DNA extracted from either of those sample types. Notes on this clone: There is no known antigen for this receptor. Base qualities were left out, and no much larger clone turns up one base away.

TCRbeta CDR3 regions were amplified from genomic DNA by means of the immunoSEQ Assay, a bias-controlled multiplex PCR. In the source study's methods: Within the assay, amplification of reference gene primers was used to estimate how many nucleated cells each sample contained. To quantify the absolute abundance of each unique TCRbeta CDR3 rearrangement, sequence reads were collapsed and filtered. For each sample, productive Simpson clonality was calculated as the square root of Simpson's diversity index across productive rearrangements. Entries here come from immuneACCESS through TCRdb and include only in-frame sequences with V and J called. Some clones fail to appear in such tables; in the studies checked, an unresolved V gene covers under half of the shortfall, and the cause of the remainder is unknown. For V, J and clone size, that table is used; D and trimming come from the DNA. The sample profile shows some 150,000 clones; roughly 80% of them were found once. Roughly 4.5% of the sample is held by the ten biggest clonotypes.

Results and caveats for the whole study, not just this receptor: The quantity of clinical and demographic metadata differed by source and by participant and was supplied without curation.

The CDR3 starts with the cysteine, ends with the phenylalanine, and has 16 residues. Left in the record is the CDR3 DNA by itself, 48 bases read in frame from the first base. From the germline V gene, CDR1 is SGHRS and CDR2 is YFSETQ. From V the trimming removes 3 bases and from J it removes 5 bases, while the gene matches leave 6 bases of the junction unaccounted for. The rearranged segments are TRBV5-1 and TRBJ2-5; 14 bases in the junction line up with TRBD2. Sequencing was done on a sample of peripheral blood. This TCR derives from a human donor in a cohort sampled during active COVID-19. The encoded CDR3 is CASSWGTSGSVETQYF. The base sequence is TGCGCCAGCAGCTGGGGGACTAGCGGGAGTGTGGAGACCCAGTACTTC.